The rows below give T cell receptor beta chains drawn from one sample of a study of blood T cells in healthy people across ages. TCRdb re-analysed the 5' RACE reads in MiXCR, keeping a single row per CDR3 protein. Here the sample spans hundreds of thousands of distinct CDR3 sequences, roughly 64% being singletons. Sequenced input: blood. These receptors came from a man aged 25 to 40 in good health. Each CDR3 is given with its conserved first and last residue. Each record gives: V gene, J gene, D gene, clone size, CDR3 DNA, CDR3 protein. D genes are given only for firm matches. Not all rows give a size; the values are once, few, many and, for expanded clones, a class.

v_gene: TRBV11-2
j_gene: TRBJ1-2
d_gene: TRBD1
abundance: -
CDR3nt: TGTGCCAGCAGCTCGACATTCAGGGGGACCCTCTATGGCTACACCTTC
CDR3aa: CASSSTFRGTLYGYTF

v_gene: TRBV6-2/TRBV6-3
j_gene: TRBJ2-1
d_gene: TRBD1
abundance: -
CDR3nt: TGTGCCAGCAGTACCCGGGACAGGTCCTACAATGAGCAGTTCTTC
CDR3aa: CASSTRDRSYNEQFF

v_gene: TRBV13
j_gene: TRBJ2-7
d_gene: -
abundance: few
CDR3nt: TGTGCCAGCAGCTTAGGGGAAAACTACGAGCAGTACTTC
CDR3aa: CASSLGENYEQYF

v_gene: TRBV6-2/TRBV6-3
j_gene: TRBJ2-5
d_gene: -
abundance: -
CDR3nt: TGTGCCAGCAGAGCACAATCATGGAAAGAGACCCAGTACTTC
CDR3aa: CASRAQSWKETQYF

v_gene: TRBV18
j_gene: TRBJ2-2
d_gene: TRBD2
abundance: -
CDR3nt: TGTGCCAGCTCACCAGGGACTAGCGGCTTCTACACCGGGGAGCTGTTTTTT
CDR3aa: CASSPGTSGFYTGELFF

v_gene: TRBV29-1
j_gene: TRBJ2-2
d_gene: TRBD2
abundance: few
CDR3nt: TGCAGCGTTGTAATTGGGGGGGCCGGGGAGCTGTTTTTT
CDR3aa: CSVVIGGAGELFF

v_gene: TRBV27
j_gene: TRBJ2-7
d_gene: TRBD2
abundance: -
CDR3nt: TGTGCCAGCCGACTAGCGGGAGGGCCTGGATACGAGCAGTACTTC
CDR3aa: CASRLAGGPGYEQYF

v_gene: TRBV20-1
j_gene: TRBJ1-2
d_gene: -
abundance: few
CDR3nt: TGCAGTGCTGGAAGGGAGGGCTACACCTTC
CDR3aa: CSAGREGYTF

v_gene: TRBV3-1
j_gene: TRBJ1-1
d_gene: TRBD1
abundance: -
CDR3nt: TGTGCCAGCAGCCAACAGGGGGCGAGAGAAACTGAAGCTTTCTTT
CDR3aa: CASSQQGARETEAFF

v_gene: TRBV28
j_gene: TRBJ2-5
d_gene: TRBD2
abundance: -
CDR3nt: TGTGCCAGCAGACTAGCGGGAGACGGGACCCAGTACTTC
CDR3aa: CASRLAGDGTQYF

v_gene: TRBV6-6
j_gene: TRBJ2-7
d_gene: -
abundance: -
CDR3nt: TGTGCCAGCAGGGATTCAGGGAGGCGGAGTCACGAGCAGTACTTC
CDR3aa: CASRDSGRRSHEQYF